The clone carrying this T cell receptor beta chain was recorded at least ten times. No antigen is known for it. Time point here: patch test 3, about 24 weeks after DPC sensitization. Stated treatment: therapeutic diphenylcyclopropenone sensitization with weekly scalp DPC. The data originate from a study of human T cells and chemical hapten exposure. Findings and caveats of the study: Expanded TCRs showed more large CDR3 clusters than pre-sensitization or healthy control sets.

Trimming cost V 5 bases and J 0 bases, with 14 bases left between them. The CDR3 is 16 residues long. Looked up from germline, CDR1 is SGHNT and CDR2 is YENEEA. Original methodology: Sample TCR counts, which ranged from about 20,000 to 690,600, had a median of 95,638. One entry per CDR3 protein, called by TCRdb with MiXCR from the RACE reads. These V and J calls originate from TCRdb's pipeline instead of the authors' own analysis. The table lists over 75,000 distinct CDR3 sequences, about a tenth of them singletons. The TCR originated in a woman in her twenties or thirties with alopecia areata. Some clones in this sample may be carry-over from other donors' samples. The rearrangement links TRBV11-3 to TRBJ1-5, with D tentatively TRBD1 (5 bases). The source material was whole blood, sampled in connection with sensitization to the hapten diphenylcyclopropenone (DPC). This chain's CDR3 is CASSRSPGYSNQPQHF. Written as DNA, the CDR3 is TGTGCCAGCAGCAGGAGTCCAGGGTATAGCAATCAGCCCCAGCATTTT.